The next 9 T cell receptor beta chains were all read from a single sample in a study of blood T cell repertoires in COVID-19. Produced via immunoSEQ multiplex PCR; TCRdb's table is partial and in-frame only. Here the sample spans about 180,000 clones, roughly 86% being singletons. Sequencing was carried out using peripheral blood. These receptors were collected from a woman in her 30s with active or convalescent COVID-19.

V and J are TRBV6-5 and TRBJ1-2; 7 positions match TRBD1. The CDR3 is 15 residues long. V shed 7 bases and J 0 bases; nucleotides not matched to a gene: 8. CDR1 MNHEY and CDR2 SVGAGI come from the germline V gene. CDR3 protein: CASIGYRGANYGYTF. The CDR3 bases are TGTGCCAGCATAGGGTACAGGGGAGCTAACTATGGCTACACCTTC.

The chain employs TRBV30 and TRBJ1-2, with 8 bases matching TRBD1. CDR1 is GTSNPN, CDR2 SVGIG, per germline (reference sequence). The CDR3 totals 13 residues. After removal of 3 bases from V and 5 bases from J, the junction contained 5 bases not matched to a gene. The CDR3 nucleotides read TGTGCCTGGAGCCCCGACAGGGGATATGGCTACACCTTC. Its translation: CAWSPDRGYGYTF.

A few counts support this clone. The chain employs TRBV4-1 and TRBJ2-7; maybe TRBD2 (6 bases). The CDR3 spans 14 residues. Germline V gene data show CDR1 as MGHRA and CDR2 as YSYEKL. V was shortened by 0 bases and J by 3 bases, with 9 bases between the two germline ends. CDR3 residues: CASSQDLRDYEQYF. CDR3 nucleotide sequence: TGCGCCAGCAGCCAAGATTTGCGGGACTACGAGCAGTACTTC.

The chain links TRBV6-5 to TRBJ1-5; D perhaps matches TRBD1 (6 bases). Germline V gene data show CDR1 as MNHEY and CDR2 as SVGAGI. CDR3 length equals 12 residues. Trimming took off 6 bases at V and 6 bases at J, with 9 bases between the two ends. The CDR3 DNA reads TGTGCCAGCAGAACAGGGAGTCAGCCCCAGCATTTT. Protein: CASRTGSQPQHF.

V gene TRBV11-3 combines with J gene TRBJ2-3; TRBD2 matches at 7 bases. This CDR3 has 17 residues. The V and J ends lost 1 base and 5 bases, in that order; junction bases with no gene match: 12. Per germline, CDR1 SGHNT and CDR2 YENEEA. The CDR3 DNA reads TGTGCCAGCAGCTTAGGTAAAAGGACTAGGTTTAAAGATACGCAGTATTTT. Protein product: CASSLGKRTRFKDTQYF.

The rearrangement joins TRBV6-1 to TRBJ2-7; 7 positions match TRBD1. Trimming took 3 bases from V and 3 from J; bases not matched to a gene: 8. Looked up from germline, CDR1 is MNHNS and CDR2 is SASEGT. The CDR3 covers 15 residues. CDR3 protein: CASSDPGQYSYEQYF. Written as DNA, the CDR3 is TGTGCCAGCAGTGATCCGGGACAGTATAGCTACGAGCAGTACTTC.

This chain connects TRBV4-1 to TRBJ1-1, with D perhaps TRBD1 (5 bases). Germline-derived CDR1 and CDR2 are MGHRA and YSYEKL. Trimming cost V 0 bases and J 4 bases, with 12 bases left between them. CDR3 length: 15 amino acids. Here the CDR3 reads CASSQDPGGGTEAFF. CDR3 in DNA: TGCGCCAGCAGCCAAGATCCGGGGGGAGGCACTGAAGCTTTCTTT.

The chain uses TRBV5-1 and TRBJ2-1; 7 bases match TRBD1. V shed 0 bases and J 6 bases; nucleotides not matched to a gene: 6. Looked up from germline, CDR1 is SGHRS and CDR2 is YFSETQ. The CDR3 runs to 15 residues. Here the CDR3 DNA reads TGCGCCAGCAGCTTGGGTTCCCCAGGGGGCAATGAGCAGTTCTTC. Translating gives CASSLGSPGGNEQFF.

Only one count was recorded for this clone. The chain is built from TRBV5-6 and TRBJ1-5; 8 positions match TRBD1. From germline, CDR1 is SGHDT and CDR2 YYEEEE. J was trimmed by 5 bases and V by 4 bases; bases with no gene match: 5. The CDR3 runs to 14 residues. CDR3: CASSPRGRDQPQHF. Here the CDR3 DNA reads TGTGCCAGCAGCCCCAGGGGGCGGGATCAGCCCCAGCATTTT.